This T cell receptor beta chain comes out of a study of blood T cell repertoires in COVID-19. Study-wide context: Spain, Italy and the United States supplied samples that represented acute and convalescent COVID-19. PBMCs, B-cell-depleted T cells, or T cells provided the cDNA or gDNA that made up the material.

Authors' methods: Amplification of reference gene primers provided the estimated nucleated cell counts. Here immunoSEQ multiplex PCR was the method, and the copy in TCRdb shows in-frame clones only, minus some. V, J and clone size derive from that table, while D and trimming were established from the DNA sequence. The repertoire holds 150,000 to 200,000 clones, with around 88% as singletons. Sample: peripheral blood. The receptor's source is a human donor in a cohort sampled during active COVID-19.

The CDR3 here is CASSETGTGGLYEQYF. The CDR3 nucleotides are TGTGCCAGCAGCGAGACCGGGACAGGAGGCCTCTACGAGCAGTACTTC. The chain couples TRBV9 to TRBJ2-7; TRBD1 matches at 8 bases. This CDR3 region has 16 residues. With 3 bases clipped from V and 3 bases from J, the junction kept 11 bases outside the gene matches. Germline V CDR1 and CDR2: SGDLS, YYNGEE.